The 16 T cell receptor beta chains below all came from one sample that was sequenced in a study of molecular identifiers for immune sequencing clone quantification. TCRdb re-called the PCR reads through MiXCR, storing one row per CDR3 protein. This table has 460,000 or so distinct CDR3 sequences, around 23% appearing once. Sample: naive CD8+ T cells from blood, with Jurkat cell RNA spiked in. The subset: FACS-sorted CD8+CD4-CCR7+CD45RA+ naive T cells. The receptor source for this set is a human donor in good health. Some libraries in this study had Jurkat cell RNA spiked in.

This clonotype was recorded many times. This CDR3 reads CASSSGTGETQYF. In DNA form, the CDR3 reads TGCGCCAGCAGCTCCGGGACAGGGGAGACCCAGTACTTC. The rearrangement links TRBV5-1 to TRBJ2-5; TRBD1 aligns across 9 bases. Germline trimming cut 3 bases from V and 5 bases from J; bases unmatched to any gene: 2. The CDR3 extends over 13 amino acids. From germline, CDR1 is SGHRS and CDR2 YFSETQ.

This clonotype was counted many times. The chain uses TRBV5-1 and TRBJ2-7; no firm D call. The V end lost 0 bases, the J end lost 1 base, and 8 bases lay between the germline ends. CDR1 SGHRS and CDR2 YFSETQ come from the germline V gene. The CDR3 consists of 14 residues. Written as DNA, the CDR3 is TGCGCCAGCAGCTTGGAGATCAATTCCTACGAGCAGTACTTC. Translation gives CASSLEINSYEQYF.

The J gene is TRBJ2-3, the V gene TRBV5-4, with TRBD1 as a possible D gene (5 bases). Trimming stripped 3 bases from V and 4 bases from J, with 12 bases between. Germline assignment: CDR1 SGHNT and CDR2 YYREEE (reference sequence). The CDR3 is made up of 14 amino acids. DNA for the CDR3: TGTGCCAGCAGCTCCCAGGGATCCGCAGATACGCAGTATTTT. This translates into CASSSQGSADTQYF.

This clonotype came up once. The J gene is TRBJ2-3, the V gene TRBV20-1, with 9 bases fitting TRBD2. The germline CDR1 and CDR2 sequences are DFQATT and SNEGSKA (reference sequence). This CDR3 has 16 amino acids. Trimming cost V 3 bases and J 4 bases; bases outside gene matches: 11. CDR3 nucleotides: TGCAGTGCTAGTCTCCCTGCGGGGGGGAGCCCAGATACGCAGTATTTT. Translation: CSASLPAGGSPDTQYF.

The chain links TRBV27 to TRBJ2-5; D may correspond to TRBD1 or TRBD2 (6 bases each). The length of the CDR3 is 17 residues. Germline values: CDR1 MNHEY, CDR2 SMNVEV (reference sequence). Trimming took 5 bases from V and 1 from J, leaving 20 bases between them. The CDR3 DNA sequence: TGTGCCAGCAGTACCCACCTATTAGGGGGACTCCAAGAGACCCAGTACTTC. This gives the protein CASSTHLLGGLQETQYF.

This sequence joins TRBV7-9 and TRBJ2-1, with D unresolved. Germline-derived CDR1 and CDR2 are SEHNR and FQNEAQ (reference sequence). This CDR3 has 15 amino acids. Trimming took off 5 bases at V and 0 bases at J, with 11 bases between the two ends. The CDR3, as DNA: TGTGCCAGCAGCAAGGACCCGAGCTCCTACAATGAGCAGTTCTTC. Its translation: CASSKDPSSYNEQFF.

The chain recombines TRBV13 with TRBJ2-4; TRBD1 is a possible D gene (6 bases). This CDR3 is built from 15 residues. Per germline, CDR1 PRHDT and CDR2 FYEKMQ (reference sequence). Between the trimmed V and J ends, which lost 2 bases and 6 bases, there was a span of 14 bases. This CDR3 is CASSLSQGPGNIQYF. CDR3 sequence (DNA): TGTGCCAGCAGCTTAAGTCAGGGGCCGGGAAACATTCAGTACTTC.

The chain is built from TRBV9 and TRBJ1-1, with 7 positions matching TRBD1. The trim removed 3 bases at V and 8 bases at J, leaving 13 bases unmatched. This CDR3 has 15 residues. The V gene's germline CDR1 is SGDLS and CDR2 YYNGEE. DNA of the CDR3: TGTGCCAGCAGCGCTTCCCGGGACAGCAGTATGGAAGCTTTCTTT. Its protein is CASSASRDSSMEAFF. Supplemented by reference TRBV9 and TRBJ1-1, the full variable domain reads DSGVTQTPKHLITATGQRVTLRCSPRSGDLSVYWYQQSLDQGLQFLIQYYNGEERAKGNILERFSAQQFPDLHSELNLSSLELGDSALYFCASSASRDSSMEAFFGQGTRLTVV.

The chain employs TRBV4-1 and TRBJ1-1, with TRBD1 as a possible D gene (6 bases). The germline V gene encodes CDR1 MGHRA and CDR2 YSYEKL. V was shortened by 0 bases and J by 4 bases, with 15 bases between the two germline ends. The CDR3 has 16 residues. The CDR3 DNA is TGCGCCAGCAGCCAAGATGGGGGCACCACCTTCACTGAAGCTTTCTTT. It encodes CASSQDGGTTFTEAFF.

This chain joins TRBV6-6 and TRBJ2-7; D perhaps matches TRBD1 (7 bases). V lost 0 bases and J lost 2, with 11 bases in between. The CDR3 covers 15 residues. Germline V gene sequence: CDR1 MNHNY, CDR2 SVGAGI (reference sequence). CDR3 protein: CASSYSQGGTYEQYF. The CDR3, as DNA: TGTGCCAGCAGTTACTCGCAGGGGGGCACCTACGAGCAGTACTTC.

V usage is TRBV4-3 and J usage is TRBJ2-3; 7 positions match TRBD2. V lost 0 bases, J lost 1 base, and 4 bases stayed unmatched. Germline lookup yields CDR1 LGHNA and CDR2 YSLEER. The CDR3 extends over 16 amino acids. The CDR3 nucleotides read TGCGCCAGCAGCCAAGATCCGGCGGGGGGCACAGATACGCAGTATTTT. Protein: CASSQDPAGGTDTQYF.

For this clonotype: It may be a read error: a sequence one base away is much more abundant. The CDR3 region has the DNA TGTGCCAGCAGCTTAGTTAACTGGGGAGGACGTCAGCCCCAGCATTTT. Translating it yields CASSLVNWGGRQPQHF. The chain has TRBV7-8 and TRBJ1-5; no clear D gene. Germline loops: CDR1 SGHVS, CDR2 FQNEAQ. This CDR3 has 16 residues. The V end was cut by 1 base, the J end by 6 bases, with 16 bases between.

The chain recombines TRBV11-3 with TRBJ2-1; 10 bases align to TRBD1. V was pared by 0 bases and J by 4 bases, with 3 bases of the junction left unmatched. CDR1 is SGHNT and CDR2 is YENEEA in the germline V gene. CDR3 length: 16 amino acids. The CDR3, as DNA: TGTGCCAGCAGCTTAGAGACAGGGGGCAGTTACAATGAGCAGTTCTTC. This sequence encodes CASSLETGGSYNEQFF.

This clonotype has only a few counts. The J gene is TRBJ2-1, the V gene TRBV4-3, with TRBD2 identical over 7 bases. The J segment lost 3 bases and the V segment lost 0 bases, leaving 5 bases of the junction unmatched. The CDR3 is 16 residues long. The V gene's germline CDR1 is LGHNA and CDR2 YSLEER. The CDR3 loop reads CASSQDQGRGYNEQFF. The CDR3 DNA sequence: TGCGCCAGCAGCCAAGATCAAGGGAGGGGCTACAATGAGCAGTTCTTC.

Details on this clonotype: This could be a read error, since a much larger clone is one nucleotide away. The chain couples TRBV6-2 or TRBV6-3 to TRBJ2-5; perhaps D is TRBD1 or TRBD2 (5 bases each). The CDR3 runs to 13 residues. Germline V gene lookup returns CDR1 MNHEY and CDR2 SVGEGT. The CDR3 DNA follows: TGTGCCAGCAACAGGAGGATGGTAGAGACCCCGTACTTC. Protein: CASNRRMVETPYF.

This chain joins TRBV5-8 and TRBJ1-1; the match to TRBD1 covers 9 bases. The V segment lost 0 bases and the J segment 0 bases; nucleotides outside the gene matches: 3. From germline, CDR1 is SGHTS and CDR2 YDEGEE. CDR3 length: 16 residues. CDR3 protein: CASSLGDREMNTEAFF. In nucleotides, the CDR3 is TGTGCCAGCAGCTTGGGGGACAGGGAAATGAACACTGAAGCTTTCTTT.